Here is one T cell receptor beta chain with its context. V dropped 3 bases and J dropped 3 bases, with 14 bases sitting between them. From germline, CDR1 is LGHNA and CDR2 YNFKEQ. The CDR3 is 15 amino acids. These data belong to a study of blood T cell repertoires in COVID-19. Across the whole study: From T cells, B-cell-depleted T cells, or PBMCs came the material, which was cDNA or gDNA.

Per the authors' pipeline: Researchers report that nucleated cell counts were estimated from reference gene primer amplification. Clones were sequenced by immunoSEQ multiplex PCR, and TCRdb holds only the in-frame ones, with some missing. The V and J calls and clone size were taken over from that table, and D and trimming were inferred from the DNA. The table records around 190,000 clones, roughly nine tenths of them present only once. V is TRBV4-2 and J is TRBJ1-2, with D perhaps matching TRBD1 (5 bases). The source material was PBMCs or T cells enriched from blood (not recorded which). The receptor comes from a woman aged 40 to 49 in a cohort exposed to, infected with or recovered from COVID-19 (not recorded which). The CDR3 is CASSHGGGLDYGYTF. CDR3 sequence (DNA): TGTGCCAGCAGCCACGGGGGAGGTCTAGACTATGGCTACACCTTC.